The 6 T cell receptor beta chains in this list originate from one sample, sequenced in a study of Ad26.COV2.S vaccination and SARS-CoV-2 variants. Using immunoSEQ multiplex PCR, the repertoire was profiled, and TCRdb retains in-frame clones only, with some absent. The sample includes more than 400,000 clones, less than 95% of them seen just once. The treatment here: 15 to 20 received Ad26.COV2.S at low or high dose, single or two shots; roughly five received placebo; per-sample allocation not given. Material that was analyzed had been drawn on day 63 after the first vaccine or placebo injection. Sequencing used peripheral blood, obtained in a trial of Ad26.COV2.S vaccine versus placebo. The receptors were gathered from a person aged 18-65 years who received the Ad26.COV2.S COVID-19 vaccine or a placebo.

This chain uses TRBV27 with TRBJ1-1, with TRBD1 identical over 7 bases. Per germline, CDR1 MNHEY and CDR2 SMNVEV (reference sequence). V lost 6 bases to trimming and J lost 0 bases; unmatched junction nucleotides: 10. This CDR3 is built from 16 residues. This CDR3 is CASRWATGSVNTEAFF. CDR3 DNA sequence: TGTGCCAGCAGGTGGGCGACAGGGAGTGTGAACACTGAAGCTTTCTTT.

The CDR3 bases are TGTGCCAGCAGCCAGGCTAGCGGGACTGGGGCCAACGTCCTGACTTTC. Encoded protein: CASSQASGTGANVLTF. The rearrangement links TRBV4-2 to TRBJ2-6; 9 nucleotides align to TRBD2. The CDR3 length is 16 residues. Trimming took 3 bases from V and 2 from J; bases not matched to a gene: 2. Germline CDR1 LGHNA, CDR2 YNFKEQ.

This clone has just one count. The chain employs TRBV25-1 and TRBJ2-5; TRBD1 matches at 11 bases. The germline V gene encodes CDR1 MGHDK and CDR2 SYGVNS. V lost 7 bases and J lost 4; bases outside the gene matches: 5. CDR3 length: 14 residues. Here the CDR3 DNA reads TGTGCCAGCACGGACAGGGGGCAGCGAGAGACCCAGTACTTC. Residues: CASTDRGQRETQYF. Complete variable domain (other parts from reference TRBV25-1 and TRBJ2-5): EADIYQTPRYLVIGTGKKITLECSQTMGHDKMYWYQQDPGMELHLIHYSYGVNSTEKGDLSSESTVSRIRTEHFPLTLESARPSHTSQYLCASTDRGQRETQYFGPGTRLLVL.

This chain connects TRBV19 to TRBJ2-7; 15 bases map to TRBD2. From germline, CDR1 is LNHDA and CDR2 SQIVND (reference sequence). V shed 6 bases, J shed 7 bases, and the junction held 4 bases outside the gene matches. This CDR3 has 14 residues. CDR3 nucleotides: TGTGCCAGTAGGCCGGGACTAGCGGGAGGTGAGCAGTACTTC. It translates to CASRPGLAGGEQYF.

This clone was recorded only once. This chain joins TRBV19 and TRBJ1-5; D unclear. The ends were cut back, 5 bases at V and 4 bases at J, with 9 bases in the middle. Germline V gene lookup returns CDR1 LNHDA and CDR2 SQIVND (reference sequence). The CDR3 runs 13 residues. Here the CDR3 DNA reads TGTGCCAGTAGTTCCACGAATAATCAGCCCCAGCATTTT. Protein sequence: CASSSTNNQPQHF.

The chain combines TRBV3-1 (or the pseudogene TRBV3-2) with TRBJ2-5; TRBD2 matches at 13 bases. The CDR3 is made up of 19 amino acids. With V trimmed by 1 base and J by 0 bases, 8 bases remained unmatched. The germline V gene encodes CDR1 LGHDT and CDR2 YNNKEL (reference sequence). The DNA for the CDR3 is TGTGCCAGCAGCCAAGGGCCCCGGGGACTAGCGGGGTACCAAGAGACCCAGTACTTC. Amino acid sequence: CASSQGPRGLAGYQETQYF.